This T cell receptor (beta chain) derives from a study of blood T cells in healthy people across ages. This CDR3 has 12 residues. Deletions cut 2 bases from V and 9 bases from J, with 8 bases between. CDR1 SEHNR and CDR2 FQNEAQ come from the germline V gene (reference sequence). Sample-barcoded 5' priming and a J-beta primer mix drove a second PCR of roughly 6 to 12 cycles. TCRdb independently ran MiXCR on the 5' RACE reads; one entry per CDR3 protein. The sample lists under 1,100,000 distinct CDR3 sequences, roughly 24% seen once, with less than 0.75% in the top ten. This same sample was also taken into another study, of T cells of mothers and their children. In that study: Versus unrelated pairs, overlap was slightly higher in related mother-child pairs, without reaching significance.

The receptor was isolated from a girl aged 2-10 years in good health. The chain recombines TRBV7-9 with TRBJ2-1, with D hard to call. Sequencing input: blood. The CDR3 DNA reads TGTGCCAGCAGCTTATACTGGAGTGAGCAGTTCTTC. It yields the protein CASSLYWSEQFF.